These 8 T cell receptor beta chains came from one sample sequenced in a study of identical twins. MiXCR, applied by TCRdb to the 5' RACE reads, yields one record per CDR3 protein. This sample has 700,000 to 950,000 distinct CDR3 sequences, with 10% to 15% found just once. These data were likewise used in another study, on yellow fever vaccine responses in identical twins.

The sequencing sample was made of PBMCs. The source of these receptors is a woman aged 18-29 years in good health.

This clonotype was detected only a few times. The rearrangement links TRBV27 to TRBJ2-5; either TRBD1 or TRBD2 may supply D (5 bases each). V gave up 5 bases and J gave up 4 bases, with 14 bases separating them. Germline CDR1 MNHEY, CDR2 SMNVEV (reference sequence). This CDR3 comprises 14 residues. CDR3 DNA sequence: TGTGCCAGCAGTCTTAGGGACGTGGGAGAGACCCAGTACTTC. Its translation is CASSLRDVGETQYF.

This clonotype occurred a few times. The CDR3 loop is CASSKGTENEKLFF. CDR3 nucleotides: TGTGCCAGCAGTAAGGGGACAGAAAATGAAAAACTGTTTTTT. The chain combines TRBV6-2 or TRBV6-3 with TRBJ1-4; TRBD1 matches at 7 bases. Trimming took 5 bases from V and 5 from J; bases not matched to a gene: 5. Germline assignment: CDR1 MNHEY and CDR2 SVGEGT. The CDR3 runs to 14 residues.

This clonotype was counted between two and nine times. The chain recombines TRBV6-1 with TRBJ1-2; D is unresolved. The CDR3 length is 13 residues. Trimming stripped 8 bases from V and 2 bases from J, with 12 bases between. Germline CDR1 MNHNS, CDR2 SASEGT. Written as DNA, the CDR3 is TGTGCCAGCGGGAGGGCACGGAACTATGGCTACACCTTC. Amino acids: CASGRARNYGYTF.

The rearrangement uses TRBV7-2 and TRBJ2-7; D uncertain. This CDR3 is built from 14 residues. Per the germline V gene, CDR1 is SGHTA and CDR2 is FQGNSA. The V end was cut by 5 bases, the J end by 0 bases, with 11 bases between. The CDR3 protein is CASSPERGSYEQYF. For the CDR3, the DNA is TGTGCCAGCAGCCCAGAACGAGGCTCCTACGAGCAGTACTTC.

V usage is TRBV20-1 and J usage is TRBJ2-7; 7 bases agree with TRBD1. Germline V CDR1 and CDR2: DFQATT, SNEGSKA (reference sequence). The CDR3 loop spans 12 amino acids. V shed 6 bases, J shed 3 bases, and the junction held 5 bases outside the gene matches. As DNA, the CDR3 is TGCAGTGCGCCGGGACAGTACTACGAGCAGTACTTC. This translates into CSAPGQYYEQYF.

This clonotype was counted between two and nine times. J is TRBJ2-3 and V is TRBV20-1; 9 nucleotides align to TRBD2. The CDR3 consists of 15 residues. J gave up 3 bases and V 6 bases, and 10 bases lay outside the gene matches. Looked up from germline, CDR1 is DFQATT and CDR2 is SNEGSKA (reference sequence). DNA of the CDR3: TGCAGTGCCCCAAAGAGCGGGGGGAAAACAGATACGCAGTATTTT. This gives the protein CSAPKSGGKTDTQYF.

J is TRBJ2-7 and V is TRBV12-5, with D unclear. Germline V CDR1 and CDR2: LGHNT, FRNRAP. Trimming stripped 6 bases from V and 4 bases from J, with 7 bases between. This CDR3 is built from 11 residues. This chain's CDR3 is CASGHEYEQYF. The CDR3 coding sequence is TGTGCTAGTGGCCATGAATACGAGCAGTACTTC.

The table lists this clonotype with a few counts. The chain has TRBV20-1 and TRBJ2-2; D possibly corresponds to TRBD2 (5 bases). The CDR3 totals 14 residues. Germline CDR1 and CDR2: DFQATT and SNEGSKA (reference sequence). The germline V and J ends were trimmed by 2 bases and 6 bases, with 13 bases remaining between them. DNA for the CDR3: TGCAGTGCTAGATCACTAGGAGAGGCCGGGGAGCTGTTTTTT. Its translation: CSARSLGEAGELFF.